Reported below is one T cell receptor beta chain. What it recognizes is unknown. CD8+ and CD4+ T cells from blood underwent TCR beta sequencing, which was carried out in a high-throughput format. This specimen comes from a study of CD8 T cells in Susac syndrome. Study-wide points: Individuals included in the TCR sequencing and HLA analysis were acknowledged by the study to be relatively few in number.

V lost 8 bases to trimming and J lost 0 bases, with 14 bases between them. The CDR3 is made up of 14 amino acids. From germline, CDR1 is GTSNPN and CDR2 SVGIG (reference sequence). With random hexamers, reverse transcription was performed on roughly 0.5 to 1 ug of RNA. Multiplex immunoSEQ PCR targeted 54 Vbeta and 13 Jbeta TCR beta segments. From the immunoSEQ multiplex PCR reads, TCRdb called clonotypes with MiXCR, one entry per CDR3 protein. The data show about 150,000 distinct CDR3 sequences, approximately 96% seen once. The receptor was derived from a human donor with multiple sclerosis. V usage is TRBV30 and J usage is TRBJ1-5; D not certain. The sample was CD8+ T cells from PBMCs. In nucleotides, the CDR3 is TGTGCCGTGGGTGGGGAGAATAGCAATCAGCCCCAGCATTTT. Translation: CAVGGENSNQPQHF.